These 20 T cell receptor beta chains came from one sample sequenced in a study of cytomegalovirus exposure and HLA in healthy donors. Amplification used 60 Vbeta primers and 13 Jbeta primers. Profiled with immunoSEQ multiplex PCR; TCRdb holds only in-frame clones, not every one. The data contain fewer than 150,000 clones, about 64% of them seen just once; the ten biggest clones take up over 6.5%. Sequenced material: PBMCs. The receptors shown here come from a man aged 18 to 29 in good health and CMV-seropositive.

The sample holds a few counts of this clone. J is TRBJ1-2 and V is TRBV10-2; 8 nucleotides match TRBD1. CDR3 length equals 13 residues. Germline trimming cut 2 bases from V and 6 bases from J; bases unmatched to any gene: 2. The germline V gene encodes CDR1 WSHSY and CDR2 SAAADI. The CDR3 here is CASSEQTGDGYTF. Written as DNA, the CDR3 is TGCGCCAGCAGTGAGCAGACAGGGGATGGCTACACCTTC.

The V gene is TRBV15, the J gene TRBJ1-3; D is possibly TRBD1 (5 bases). Per the germline V gene, CDR1 is LNHNV and CDR2 is YYDKDF (reference sequence). This CDR3 spans 18 amino acids. The germline V and J ends were trimmed by 1 base and 4 bases, with 20 bases remaining between them. CDR3 in amino acids: CATSRASGSVVHGNTIYF. The DNA for the CDR3 is TGTGCCACCAGCAGAGCCTCAGGGTCCGTCGTTCACGGAAACACCATATATTTT.

The chain links TRBV4-1 to TRBJ2-5; 12 bases agree with TRBD2. CDR1 and CDR2 (germline): MGHRA, YSYEKL. This CDR3 spans 16 amino acids. Unmatched junction bases numbered 6, after V lost 2 bases and J lost 5 bases. The CDR3 bases are TGCGCCAGCAGCCAACTAGCGGGGGGGCGATCGGAGACCCAGTACTTC. It specifies CASSQLAGGRSETQYF.

This clone was seen only a few times. The gene calls are TRBV9 and TRBJ1-1; 9 bases agree with TRBD1. V shed 2 bases and J 4 bases; nucleotides not matched to a gene: 12. This CDR3 comprises 17 residues. The V gene's germline CDR1 is SGDLS and CDR2 YYNGEE. The CDR3 spells CASSVGQGQPVTTEAFF. Here the CDR3 DNA reads TGTGCCAGCAGCGTGGGACAGGGACAACCCGTGACCACTGAAGCTTTCTTT. Full variable domain (outside the CDR3, taken from reference TRBV9 and TRBJ1-1): DSGVTQTPKHLITATGQRVTLRCSPRSGDLSVYWYQQSLDQGLQFLIQYYNGEERAKGNILERFSAQQFPDLHSELNLSSLELGDSALYFCASSVGQGQPVTTEAFFGQGTRLTVV.

As DNA, the CDR3 is TGTGCCAGCAGCTTTGCTAGCCGGAGGGGCTCTGGAAACACCATATATTTT. Amino acid sequence: CASSFASRRGSGNTIYF. The chain carries TRBV7-2 and TRBJ1-3; D perhaps matches TRBD1 (5 bases). Germline V gives CDR1 SGHTA, CDR2 FQGNSA. The CDR3 totals 17 residues. Deletions cut 3 bases from V and 0 bases from J, with 15 bases between.

The chain joins TRBV6-5 to TRBJ1-6; D is undetermined. CDR3 size: 11 residues. Germline-derived CDR1 and CDR2 are MNHEY and SVGAGI. V was pared by 10 bases and J by 8 bases, with 9 bases between. CDR3 sequence reads: CATGVDSPLHF. The CDR3 DNA is TGTGCCACGGGTGTAGATTCACCCCTCCACTTT.

V and J are TRBV2 and TRBJ2-6, with TRBD1 matching over 8 bases. Germline CDR1 reads SNHLY; CDR2 reads FYNNEI. The CDR3 runs to 15 residues. J lost 2 bases, V lost 11 bases, and 8 bases had no gene match. CDR3: CAGKTGETGANVLTF. As DNA, the CDR3 is TGTGCCGGAAAGACAGGGGAGACTGGGGCCAACGTCCTGACTTTC. The full variable domain, in which reference TRBV2 and TRBJ2-6 provide the parts outside the CDR3, is EPEVTQTPSHQVTQMGQEVILRCVPISNHLYFYWYRQILGQKVEFLVSFYNNEISEKSEIFDDQFSVERPDGSNFTLKIRSTKLEDSAMYFCAGKTGETGANVLTFGAGSRLTVL.

This clone appeared a few times. The chain combines TRBV5-1 with TRBJ1-1; 7 bases align to TRBD1. The CDR3 is made up of 12 amino acids. CDR1 is SGHRS, CDR2 YFSETQ, per germline. V trimming: 5 bases; J trimming: 10 bases; junction bases outside the gene matches: 8. The DNA of the CDR3 is TGCGCCAGCAGAGATCGACAGGGCGGAGCTTTCTTT. It codes for CASRDRQGGAFF.

The chain recombines TRBV5-8 with TRBJ1-5; perhaps TRBD1 as D (6 bases). The V gene lost 4 bases and the J gene lost 7 bases, with 9 bases spanning the gap. This CDR3 comprises 12 residues. Germline V CDR1 and CDR2: SGHTS, YDEGEE. The CDR3: CASSGRGQPQHF. The CDR3 DNA follows: TGTGCCAGCAGCGGAAGGGGGCAGCCCCAGCATTTT.

V gene TRBV6-6 combines with J gene TRBJ2-1; the D is unclear. The CDR3 is 13 residues long. The germline CDR1 and CDR2 sequences are MNHNY and SVGAGI (reference sequence). V was cut by 5 bases and J by 4 bases, with 9 bases left in between. The chain's CDR3 is CASSKDSYNEQFF. DNA of the CDR3: TGTGCCAGCAGTAAAGACTCTTACAATGAGCAGTTCTTC.

The chain recombines TRBV9 with TRBJ2-3; tentative D call: TRBD1 (5 bases). Trimming stripped 4 bases from V and 1 base from J, with 16 bases between. This CDR3 is built from 16 residues. Germline-derived CDR1 and CDR2 are SGDLS and YYNGEE. The CDR3 nucleotides read TGTGCCAGCAGCCCAACTCAAGGGGCGGGCACAGATACGCAGTATTTT. Protein product: CASSPTQGAGTDTQYF.

The chain has TRBV6-4 and TRBJ2-2, with TRBD2 matching over 8 bases. The CDR3 is made up of 16 amino acids. The germline gives CDR1 MRHNA, CDR2 SNTAGT. Trimming cost V 5 bases and J 4 bases; bases outside gene matches: 9. This CDR3 reads CASSLQERGRTGELFF. The CDR3 DNA reads TGTGCCAGCAGTCTACAAGAGCGGGGGCGCACCGGGGAGCTGTTTTTT.

This clone appeared once. The genes are TRBV7-2 and TRBJ2-7, with D possibly being TRBD2 (6 bases). The CDR3 contains 12 residues. Trimming removed 8 bases at V and 3 bases at J, with 11 bases between. From germline, CDR1 is SGHTA and CDR2 FQGNSA. The CDR3, as DNA: TGTGCCAGCGGGGGACTTATCTACGAGCAGTACTTC. Its translation is CASGGLIYEQYF.

The V gene is TRBV25-1, the J gene TRBJ1-4, with D maybe TRBD1 (5 bases). V dropped 6 bases and J dropped 4 bases, with 9 bases sitting between them. CDR1 MGHDK and CDR2 SYGVNS come from the germline V gene. The CDR3 runs to 13 residues. In nucleotides, the CDR3 is TGTGCCAGCAGCAGGGATTATAATGAAAAACTGTTTTTT. This codes for CASSRDYNEKLFF.

The chain employs TRBV2 and TRBJ2-2, with 10 nucleotides matching TRBD1. Germline V gives CDR1 SNHLY, CDR2 FYNNEI. CDR3 length: 15 residues. The V gene end was trimmed by 6 bases and the J gene end by 4 bases; junction bases not matched to a gene: 5. DNA of the CDR3: TGTGCCAGCAGAAAAGGACAGGGGGTCACCGGGGAGCTGTTTTTT. Its protein is CASRKGQGVTGELFF.

The rearrangement links TRBV5-1 to TRBJ2-3; D is ambiguous. The CDR3 totals 12 residues. Germline lookup yields CDR1 SGHRS and CDR2 YFSETQ. The germline V and J ends were trimmed by 1 base and 7 bases, with 7 bases remaining between them. The CDR3 sequence: CASSLSSNTQYF. As DNA, the CDR3 is TGCGCCAGCAGCTTGTCCAGTAATACGCAGTATTTT.

This clone was seen only a few times. V is TRBV6-1 and J is TRBJ1-1; D is ambiguous. The V end lost 1 base, the J end lost 0 bases, and 9 bases lay between the germline ends. The CDR3 loop spans 15 amino acids. CDR1 MNHNS and CDR2 SASEGT come from the germline V gene. The DNA for the CDR3 is TGTGCCAGCAGTGAAGGCAGATCCATGAACACTGAAGCTTTCTTT. Translated: CASSEGRSMNTEAFF.

This chain connects TRBV6-5 to TRBJ2-1; 9 positions agree with TRBD1. V trimming: 5 bases; J trimming: 9 bases; junction bases outside the gene matches: 11. CDR3 length: 15 amino acids. The germline gives CDR1 MNHEY, CDR2 SVGAGI. This CDR3 is CASSPNRGRLSEQFF. The CDR3 DNA follows: TGTGCCAGCAGTCCTAACAGGGGGCGCTTAAGTGAGCAGTTCTTC.

The V gene is TRBV15, the J gene TRBJ2-2, with D maybe TRBD2 (5 bases). V was trimmed by 3 bases and J by 2 bases, leaving 7 bases between them. Germline CDR1 LNHNV, CDR2 YYDKDF (reference sequence). The CDR3 is made up of 14 amino acids. In DNA form, the CDR3 reads TGTGCCACCAGCAGCGGGGTCAACACCGGGGAGCTGTTTTTT. Its protein product is CATSSGVNTGELFF.

The V call is TRBV7-2, the J call TRBJ2-7; a weak D match, TRBD1 (6 bases). V lost 5 bases and J 0 bases, leaving 14 bases between the germline ends. The CDR3 sequence is 15 residues long. Germline lookup yields CDR1 SGHTA and CDR2 FQGNSA. DNA of the CDR3: TGTGCCAGCAGCCCCGGACAGTTGACCTCCTACGAGCAGTACTTC. The encoded protein is CASSPGQLTSYEQYF.